Detailed here is one T cell receptor beta chain. A single record per CDR3 protein comes from TCRdb applying MiXCR to the PCR reads. Of some 580,000 distinct CDR3 sequences in the sample, 25% are singletons; the top ten hold approximately 0.75%. The data originate from a study of molecular identifiers for immune sequencing clone quantification. V lost 0 bases and J lost 9; bases outside the gene matches: 13. CDR3 length: 17 residues. Germline V gene lookup returns CDR1 DFQATT and CDR2 SNEGSKA (reference sequence). The clonotype comes from a human donor in good health. Some libraries in this study had Jurkat cell RNA spiked in. The chain recombines TRBV20-1 with TRBJ2-1, with 11 nucleotides matching TRBD1. Sequencing input: naive CD8+ T cells from blood, with Jurkat cell RNA spiked in. The subset: FACS-sorted CD8+CD4-CCR7+CD45RA+ naive T cells. This CDR3 reads CSARDVRGTGGAAEQFF. DNA for the CDR3: TGCAGTGCTAGAGATGTTCGCGGGACAGGGGGGGCGGCTGAGCAGTTCTTC.